This T cell receptor beta chain was observed in a study of blood T cell repertoires in COVID-19. Study-wide background: PBMCs, B-cell-depleted T cells, or T cells were the source of the cDNA or gDNA that made up the material.

As handled by the study authors: Reference gene primer amplification yielded estimated nucleated cell counts. Profiled with immunoSEQ multiplex PCR; TCRdb holds only in-frame clones, not every one. That table gives V, J and clone size, and the DNA gave D and trimming. The sample includes approximately 290,000 clones, more than 80% of them seen just once. Participants were aged roughly 18 to 90 years, lived in over 20 US areas, and enrolled virtually. Clinical history reported by participants formed the basis on which cohorts were assigned. The CDR3 is made up of 13 amino acids. Looked up from germline, CDR1 is MNHEY and CDR2 is SMNVEV (reference sequence). Losses at the gene ends were 8 bases for V and 1 base for J; bases not matched to a gene: 1.

Sequencing used PBMCs or T cells enriched from blood (not recorded which). J is TRBJ2-2 and V is TRBV27, with 7 bases aligning to TRBD1. This TCR derives from a woman aged 25 to 39 who had recovered from COVID-19. The CDR3 DNA reads TGTGCCAGCTGGACAGGGAACACCGGGGAGCTGTTTTTT. Amino acids: CASWTGNTGELFF.